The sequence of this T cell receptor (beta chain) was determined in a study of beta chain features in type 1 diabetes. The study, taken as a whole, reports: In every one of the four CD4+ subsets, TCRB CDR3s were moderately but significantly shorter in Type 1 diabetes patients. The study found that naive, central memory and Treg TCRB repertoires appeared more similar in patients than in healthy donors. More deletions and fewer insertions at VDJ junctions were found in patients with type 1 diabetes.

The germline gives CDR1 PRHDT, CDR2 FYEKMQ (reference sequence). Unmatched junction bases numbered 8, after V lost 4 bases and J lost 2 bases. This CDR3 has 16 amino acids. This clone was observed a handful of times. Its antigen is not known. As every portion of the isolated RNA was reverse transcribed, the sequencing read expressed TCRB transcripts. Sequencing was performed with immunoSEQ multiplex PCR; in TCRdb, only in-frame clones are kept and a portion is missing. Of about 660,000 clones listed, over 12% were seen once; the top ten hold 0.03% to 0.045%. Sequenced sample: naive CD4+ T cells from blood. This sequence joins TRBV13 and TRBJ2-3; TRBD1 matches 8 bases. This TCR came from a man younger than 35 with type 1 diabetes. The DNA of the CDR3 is TGTGCCAGCAGCTCGTCCGACAGGGGATACACAGATACGCAGTATTTT. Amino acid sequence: CASSSSDRGYTDTQYF.